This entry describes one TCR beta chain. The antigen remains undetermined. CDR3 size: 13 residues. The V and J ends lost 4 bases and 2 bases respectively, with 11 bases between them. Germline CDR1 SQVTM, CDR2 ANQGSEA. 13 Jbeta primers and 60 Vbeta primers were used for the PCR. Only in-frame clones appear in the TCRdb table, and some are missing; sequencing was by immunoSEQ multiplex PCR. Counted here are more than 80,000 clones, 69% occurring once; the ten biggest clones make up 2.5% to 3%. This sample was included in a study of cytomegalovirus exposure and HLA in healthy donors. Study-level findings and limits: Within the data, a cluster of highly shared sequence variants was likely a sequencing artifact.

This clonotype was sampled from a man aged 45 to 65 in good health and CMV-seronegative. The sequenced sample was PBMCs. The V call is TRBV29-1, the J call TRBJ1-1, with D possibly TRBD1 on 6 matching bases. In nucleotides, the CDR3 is TGCAGCGTTGGGGGGCAGGGTAACACTGAAGCTTTCTTT. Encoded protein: CSVGGQGNTEAFF.